The T cell receptor (beta chain) under discussion was sequenced for a study of CD8 T cells in Susac syndrome. RNA was extracted with the RNeasy kit, and a quantity of roughly 0.45 to 1 ug was reverse transcribed using random hexamers. Amplification of TCR beta CDR3 spanned 54 Vbeta and 13 Jbeta via immunoSEQ multiplex PCR. One entry per CDR3 protein results from TCRdb running MiXCR on the immunoSEQ multiplex PCR reads. The table has roughly 120,000 distinct CDR3 sequences, around 95% seen once. Healthy donors formed controls matched for age and sex. The length of the CDR3 is 13 residues. Per germline, CDR1 SGHRS and CDR2 YFSETQ. The ends were cut back, 1 base at V and 1 base at J, with 5 bases in the middle. This clonotype was seen a single time.

This clonotype originated in a human donor in good health. Sequencing was done on a sample of CD4+ T cells from PBMCs. The chain couples TRBV5-1 to TRBJ1-1; D is unresolved. The CDR3 sequence is CASSLFGNTEAFF. Written as DNA, the CDR3 is TGCGCCAGCAGCTTGTTTGGGAACACTGAAGCTTTCTTT. Complete variable domain (other parts from reference TRBV5-1 and TRBJ1-1): KAGVTQTPRYLIKTRGQQVTLSCSPISGHRSVSWYQQTPGQGLQFLFEYFSETQRNKGNFPGRFSGRQFSNSRSEMNVSTLELGDSALYLCASSLFGNTEAFFGQGTRLTVV.